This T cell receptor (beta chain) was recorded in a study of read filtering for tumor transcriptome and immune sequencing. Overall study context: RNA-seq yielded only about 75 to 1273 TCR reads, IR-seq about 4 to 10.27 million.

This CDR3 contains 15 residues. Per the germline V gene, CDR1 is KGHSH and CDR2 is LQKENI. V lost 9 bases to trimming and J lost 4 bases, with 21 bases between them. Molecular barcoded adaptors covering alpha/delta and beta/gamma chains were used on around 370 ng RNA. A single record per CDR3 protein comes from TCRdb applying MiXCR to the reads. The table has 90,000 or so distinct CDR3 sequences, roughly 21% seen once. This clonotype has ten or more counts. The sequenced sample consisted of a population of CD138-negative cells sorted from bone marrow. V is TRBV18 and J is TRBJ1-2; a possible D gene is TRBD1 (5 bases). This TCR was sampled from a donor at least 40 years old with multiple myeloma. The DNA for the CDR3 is TGTGCCAGTTCCCAGGGCGGGAACCCAACCTATGGCTACACCTTC. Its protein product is CASSQGGNPTYGYTF.